Listed below are T cell receptor beta chains from one sample, sequenced in a study of T-cell reconstitution after alpha-beta-depleted transplantation in children. TCRdb redid the calling of the PCR reads with MiXCR, one entry per CDR3 protein. The top ten hold approximately 19% of the sample, which has around 72,000 distinct CDR3 sequences, 4.9% seen once. The source material was PBMCs, mostly from graft donor cells, sampled 180 days after TCRalphabeta/CD19-depleted stem cell transplant. The receptors here all came from a boy younger than two who had a stem cell transplant for acute myeloid leukemia, so the T cells may come from the graft donor. CDR3s leave out the opening cysteine and the closing phenylalanine or tryptophan. Not every row has a clone size; where given, it reads once, few, many or a size class.

v_call	clone_size	j_call	cdr3_aa
TRBV5-1	many	TRBJ2-1	ASSFTGKYNEQF
TRBV6-5	many	TRBJ1-3	ASRPRNQGSGNTIY
TRBV5-1	many	TRBJ2-6	ASSLQGSPGANVLT
TRBV7-8	many	TRBJ2-1	ASRLGRGGEQF
TRBV5-1	many	TRBJ1-2	ASSSDSGGVGYT
TRBV5-1	many	TRBJ1-1	ASSLTDNSMAF
TRBV10-3	.	TRBJ1-6	TISFKLQGAYLNSPLH
TRBV12-3/TRBV12-4	many	TRBJ2-2	ASSFRGYSGELF
TRBV10-3	many	TRBJ2-3	AISRLAGSTDTQY
TRBV5-1	.	TRBJ2-7	ASSTPSGTPNAYEQY
TRBV7-9	.	TRBJ1-1	ASFGPGSTEAF
TRBV29-1	many	TRBJ2-5	SAAPGQKETQY
TRBV6-5	many	TRBJ2-2	ASSYSRRGPPSRELF
TRBV7-3	many	TRBJ2-3	ASSLWDSETDTQY
TRBV20-1	many	TRBJ2-7	SATGTSGGLYEQY
TRBV7-2	many	TRBJ1-5	ASSPAGGQPQH
TRBV12-3/TRBV12-4	many	TRBJ2-2	ASSSPTRGLTGELF
TRBV20-1	many	TRBJ2-1	SARAAVGAGIYNEQF
TRBV20-1	many	TRBJ2-1	SARVPDFSYNEQF
TRBV29-1	many	TRBJ1-1	SVVSDGIRTEAF
TRBV4-2	many	TRBJ2-1	ASSQGTGDNEQF
TRBV14	many	TRBJ1-6	ASSQMGSSYNSPLH
TRBV2	many	TRBJ1-5	ASRNDRVNQPQH
TRBV7-2	many	TRBJ1-4	ASSPQGQDGARKLF
TRBV12-3/TRBV12-4	many	TRBJ1-5	ASTPGGVNQPQH
TRBV5-1	many	TRBJ2-5	ASSHTSGGASETQY
TRBV2	many	TRBJ2-1	ASLEEGVYNEQF
TRBV18	many	TRBJ1-1	ASSPSLPGGNTEAF
TRBV5-1	many	TRBJ2-5	ASSLGHPKETQY